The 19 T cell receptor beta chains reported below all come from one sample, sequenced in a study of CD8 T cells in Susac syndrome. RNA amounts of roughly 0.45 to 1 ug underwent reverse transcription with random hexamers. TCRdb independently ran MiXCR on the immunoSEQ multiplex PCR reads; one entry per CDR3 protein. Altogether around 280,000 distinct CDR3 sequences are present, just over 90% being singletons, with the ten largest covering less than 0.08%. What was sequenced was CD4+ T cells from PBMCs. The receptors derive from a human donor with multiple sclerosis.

For the CDR3, the DNA is TGCAGCGTTGAATTTATCCAGACTGAAGCTTTCTTT. Amino acids: CSVEFIQTEAFF. The V call is TRBV29-1, the J call TRBJ1-1; D gene ambiguous. Trimming removed 2 bases at V and 5 bases at J, with 9 bases between. This CDR3 is built from 12 residues. Germline CDR1 SQVTM, CDR2 ANQGSEA. Full variable domain (missing parts from reference TRBV29-1 and TRBJ1-1): SAVISQKPSRDICQRGTSLTIQCQVDSQVTMMFWYRQQPGQSLTLIATANQGSEATYESGFVIDKFPISRPNLTFSTLTVSNMSPEDSSIYLCSVEFIQTEAFFGQGTRLTVV.

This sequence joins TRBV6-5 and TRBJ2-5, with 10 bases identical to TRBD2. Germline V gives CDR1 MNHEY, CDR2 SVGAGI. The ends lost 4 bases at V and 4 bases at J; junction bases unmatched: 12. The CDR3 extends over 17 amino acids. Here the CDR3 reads CASSSPRGAGGGETQYF. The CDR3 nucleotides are TGTGCCAGCAGTTCCCCCCGGGGAGCGGGAGGGGGAGAGACCCAGTACTTC.

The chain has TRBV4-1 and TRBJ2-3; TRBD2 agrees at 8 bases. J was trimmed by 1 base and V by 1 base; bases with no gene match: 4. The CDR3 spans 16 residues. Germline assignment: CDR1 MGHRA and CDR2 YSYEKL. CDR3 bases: TGCGCCAGCAGCCAAGTAGCGGGGAGGGGCACAGATACGCAGTATTTT. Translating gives CASSQVAGRGTDTQYF.

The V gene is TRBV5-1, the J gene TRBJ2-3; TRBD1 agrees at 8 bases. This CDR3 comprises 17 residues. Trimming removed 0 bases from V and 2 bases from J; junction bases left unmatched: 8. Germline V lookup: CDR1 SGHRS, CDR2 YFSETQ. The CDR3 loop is CASSLAQYRGVTDTQYF. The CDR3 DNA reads TGCGCCAGCAGCTTGGCCCAATACAGGGGGGTCACAGATACGCAGTATTTT.

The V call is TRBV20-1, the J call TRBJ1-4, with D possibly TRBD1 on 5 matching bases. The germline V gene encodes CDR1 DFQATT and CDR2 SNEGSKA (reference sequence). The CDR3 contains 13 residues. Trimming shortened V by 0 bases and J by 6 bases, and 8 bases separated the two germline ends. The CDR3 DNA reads TGCAGTGCTAGAGATAGGGGCCATGAAAAACTGTTTTTT. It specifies CSARDRGHEKLFF.

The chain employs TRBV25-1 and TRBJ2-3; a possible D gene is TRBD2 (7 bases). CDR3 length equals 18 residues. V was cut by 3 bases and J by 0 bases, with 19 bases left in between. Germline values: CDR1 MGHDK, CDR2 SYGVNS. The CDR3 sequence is CASSDPRGGGPSTDTQYF. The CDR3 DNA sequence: TGTGCCAGCAGTGACCCGAGGGGGGGCGGGCCTAGCACAGATACGCAGTATTTT.

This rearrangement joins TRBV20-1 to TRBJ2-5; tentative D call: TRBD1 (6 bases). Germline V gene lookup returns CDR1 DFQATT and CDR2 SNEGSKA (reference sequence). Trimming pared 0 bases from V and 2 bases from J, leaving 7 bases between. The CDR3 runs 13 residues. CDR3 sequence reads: CSARETGQETQYF. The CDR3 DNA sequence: TGCAGTGCTAGAGAGACAGGACAAGAGACCCAGTACTTC.

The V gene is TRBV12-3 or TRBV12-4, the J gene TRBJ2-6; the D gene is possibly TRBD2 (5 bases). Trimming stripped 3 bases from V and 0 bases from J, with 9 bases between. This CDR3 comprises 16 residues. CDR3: CASSFSGDSGANVLTF. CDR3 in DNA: TGTGCCAGCAGTTTCTCCGGGGACTCTGGGGCCAACGTCCTGACTTTC.

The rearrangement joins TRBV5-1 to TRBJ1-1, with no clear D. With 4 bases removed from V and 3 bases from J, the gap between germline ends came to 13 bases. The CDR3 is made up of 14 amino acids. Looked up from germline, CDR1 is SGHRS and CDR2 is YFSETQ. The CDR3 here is CASSPWTADTEAFF. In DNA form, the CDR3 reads TGCGCCAGCAGCCCCTGGACGGCAGACACTGAAGCTTTCTTT. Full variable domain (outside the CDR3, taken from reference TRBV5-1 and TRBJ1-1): KAGVTQTPRYLIKTRGQQVTLSCSPISGHRSVSWYQQTPGQGLQFLFEYFSETQRNKGNFPGRFSGRQFSNSRSEMNVSTLELGDSALYLCASSPWTADTEAFFGQGTRLTVV.

CDR3 protein: CASSLLPGGGGNIQYF. DNA of the CDR3: TGTGCCAGCAGCCTCCTCCCTGGGGGGGGCGGAAACATTCAGTACTTC. V is TRBV7-6 and J is TRBJ2-4; maybe TRBD2 (7 bases). The CDR3 loop spans 16 amino acids. CDR1 is SGHVS, CDR2 FNYEAQ, per germline. V was trimmed by 5 bases and J by 6 bases, leaving 20 bases between them.

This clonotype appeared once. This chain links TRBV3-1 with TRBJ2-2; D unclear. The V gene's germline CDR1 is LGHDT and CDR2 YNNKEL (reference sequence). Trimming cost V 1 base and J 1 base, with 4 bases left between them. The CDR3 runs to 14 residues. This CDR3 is CASSQGMNTGELFF. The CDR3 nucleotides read TGTGCCAGCAGCCAAGGGATGAACACCGGGGAGCTGTTTTTT.

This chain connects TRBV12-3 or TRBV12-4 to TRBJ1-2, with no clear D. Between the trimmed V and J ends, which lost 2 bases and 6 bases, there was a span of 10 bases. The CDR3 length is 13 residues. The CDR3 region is CASSLRASNGYTF. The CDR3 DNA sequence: TGTGCCAGCAGTTTACGGGCGTCAAATGGCTACACCTTC.

The CDR3 DNA reads as TGTGCCAGCTCAACGGGACAGGGTTACGCGGAGCAGTACTTC. It translates to CASSTGQGYAEQYF. V and J are TRBV18 and TRBJ2-7; TRBD1 matches at 9 bases. The CDR3 runs 14 residues. Germline lookup yields CDR1 KGHSH and CDR2 LQKENI. V dropped 5 bases and J dropped 7; count of bases not matched to a gene: 9. Looking up the rest from reference TRBV18 and TRBJ2-7 gives the full variable domain: NAGVMQNPRHLVRRRGQEARLRCSPMKGHSHVYWYRQLPEEGLKFMVYLQKENIIDESGMPKERFSAEFPKEGPSILRIQQVVRGDSAAYFCASSTGQGYAEQYFGPGTRLTVT.

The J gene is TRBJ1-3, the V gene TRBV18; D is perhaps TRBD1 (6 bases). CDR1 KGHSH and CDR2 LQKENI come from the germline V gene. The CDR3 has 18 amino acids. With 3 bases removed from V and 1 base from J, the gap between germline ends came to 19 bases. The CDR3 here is CASSPIRGGLSSGNTIYF. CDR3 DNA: TGTGCCAGCTCACCGATCAGAGGGGGTTTATCATCTGGAAACACCATATATTTT.

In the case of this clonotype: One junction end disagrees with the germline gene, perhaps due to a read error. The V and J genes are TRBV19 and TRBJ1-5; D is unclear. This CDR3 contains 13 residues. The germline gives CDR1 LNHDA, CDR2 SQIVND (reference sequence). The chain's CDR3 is CATVGRTHQPQHF. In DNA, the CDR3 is TGTGCCACCGTCGGGAGGACCCATCAACCCCAGCATTTT.

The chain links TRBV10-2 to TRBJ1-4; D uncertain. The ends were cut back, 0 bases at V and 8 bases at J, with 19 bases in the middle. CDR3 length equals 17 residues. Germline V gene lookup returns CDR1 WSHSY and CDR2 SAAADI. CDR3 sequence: CASSESLRADQREKLFF. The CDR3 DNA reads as TGCGCCAGCAGTGAGTCACTACGGGCCGATCAGAGGGAAAAACTGTTTTTT.

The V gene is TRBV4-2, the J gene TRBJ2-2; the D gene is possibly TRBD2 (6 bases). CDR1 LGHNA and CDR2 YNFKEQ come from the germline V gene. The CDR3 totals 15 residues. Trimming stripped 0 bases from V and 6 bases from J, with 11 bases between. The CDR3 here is CASSQDRWGAGELFF. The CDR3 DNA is TGTGCCAGCAGCCAAGATCGTTGGGGGGCCGGGGAGCTGTTTTTT.

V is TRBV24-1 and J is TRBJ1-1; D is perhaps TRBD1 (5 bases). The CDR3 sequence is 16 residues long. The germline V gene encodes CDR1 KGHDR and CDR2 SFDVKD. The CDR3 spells CDPRVGIIWPNTEAFF. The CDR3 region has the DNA TGTGACCCCAGGGTGGGAATAATTTGGCCGAACACTGAAGCTTTCTTT.

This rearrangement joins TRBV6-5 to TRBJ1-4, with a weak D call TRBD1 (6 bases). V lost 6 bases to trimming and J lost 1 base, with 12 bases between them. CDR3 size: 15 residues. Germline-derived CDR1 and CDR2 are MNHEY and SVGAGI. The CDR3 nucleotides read TGTGCCAGCAGAGTTGACAGGAGAACTAATGAAAAACTGTTTTTT. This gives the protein CASRVDRRTNEKLFF.